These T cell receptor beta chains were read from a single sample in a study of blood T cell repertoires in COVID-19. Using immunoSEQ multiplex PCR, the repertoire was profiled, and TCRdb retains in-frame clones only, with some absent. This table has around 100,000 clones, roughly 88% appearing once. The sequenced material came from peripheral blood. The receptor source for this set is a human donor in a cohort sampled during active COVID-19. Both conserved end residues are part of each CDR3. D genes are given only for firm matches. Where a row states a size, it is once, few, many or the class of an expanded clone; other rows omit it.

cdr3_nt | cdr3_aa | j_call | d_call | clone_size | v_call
TGTGCCAGCAGTCTGACAGACCAAGAGACCCAGTACTTC | CASSLTDQETQYF | TRBJ2-5 | - | - | TRBV6-5
TGTGCCAGCAACAGACGGATAACCTCCTACGAGCAGTACTTC | CASNRRITSYEQYF | TRBJ2-7 | - | once | TRBV6-5
TGTGCCAGCAGCCAACGGACAGGGGACGGGGAGCTGTTTTTT | CASSQRTGDGELFF | TRBJ2-2 | TRBD1 | - | TRBV9
TGTGCCAGCTCCCCCGCTCGGACAGGGGTACCCTACGAGCAGTACTTC | CASSPARTGVPYEQYF | TRBJ2-7 | TRBD1 | once | TRBV5-5
TGTGCCAGCAGCGGAGGGGGTAGGGGCTACAATGAGCAGTTCTTC | CASSGGGRGYNEQFF | TRBJ2-1 | - | few | TRBV9
TGTGCCAGCCTCCTAGCTACAGGGTCGGTCAATGGCTACACCTTC | CASLLATGSVNGYTF | TRBJ1-2 | - | - | TRBV6-5
TGCGCCAGCAGCGCCGGACAGGGGGCACCAGGGCAGCCCCAGCATTTT | CASSAGQGAPGQPQHF | TRBJ1-5 | TRBD1 | - | TRBV10-2
TGTGCCAGCAGTCGGACGGGGAATGAGCAGTTCTTC | CASSRTGNEQFF | TRBJ2-1 | - | - | TRBV12-3/TRBV12-4
TGTGCCACCAGTGACGTCGGAGCAGGGGAAGAGACCCAGTACTTC | CATSDVGAGEETQYF | TRBJ2-5 | - | - | TRBV24-1
TGCAGCGTTGAAGATTGGGAGGGAGTGTATGGGAATGAGCAGTTCTTC | CSVEDWEGVYGNEQFF | TRBJ2-1 | TRBD2 | - | TRBV29-1
TGTGCCAGCACCGAGATAGCGAACACCGGGGAGCTGTTTTTT | CASTEIANTGELFF | TRBJ2-2 | - | - | TRBV7-6
TGCGCCAGCAGCCTACCTACCGGGACAGGGAGGGGGACCTCTGGGGCCAACGTCCTGACTTTC | CASSLPTGTGRGTSGANVLTF | TRBJ2-6 | TRBD1 | - | TRBV5-1
TGTGCCAGCAGGGGCCACGGGGGAGGGGAAGCTTTCTTT | CASRGHGGGEAFF | TRBJ1-1 | - | - | TRBV2
TGTGCCAGCAGCCTATCTAGCGGGACTTCCTACGAGCAGTACTTC | CASSLSSGTSYEQYF | TRBJ2-7 | TRBD2 | - | TRBV7-8
TGTGCAAGTCGCCGGGGGACAGGGAGATATCAGCCCCAGCATTTT | CASRRGTGRYQPQHF | TRBJ1-5 | - | - | TRBV12-2
TGTGCCAGCTCACCCCGCCGAGATAATGAAAAACTGTTTTTT | CASSPRRDNEKLFF | TRBJ1-4 | - | - | TRBV18
TGCGCCAGCAGCTTGGCAGGTCGACAGGGCCAAGAGACCCAGTACTTC | CASSLAGRQGQETQYF | TRBJ2-5 | TRBD1 | - | TRBV5-1
TGTGCCAGCAGCTCCACTAATCCCGGGGAGCTGTTTTTT | CASSSTNPGELFF | TRBJ2-2 | - | few | TRBV7-9
TGTGCCAGCAGTCCTCGACTGGAAAACAATGAGCAGTTCTTC | CASSPRLENNEQFF | TRBJ2-1 | - | - | TRBV11-2
TGTGCCAGCAGTTCGGACAGGGTAAACACTGAAGCTTTCTTT | CASSSDRVNTEAFF | TRBJ1-1 | TRBD1 | - | TRBV2
TGTGCCAGCAGCTTTCCGAGGTTTCCTTTCGAGCAGTACTTC | CASSFPRFPFEQYF | TRBJ2-7 | - | - | TRBV5-4
TGTGCCAGCAGTGAAGCGGGGGGAGGAAACACCATATATTTT | CASSEAGGGNTIYF | TRBJ1-3 | - | few | TRBV6-1
TGTGCCTGGAGACATACAGGGGTTCGAACTGAAGCTTTCTTT | CAWRHTGVRTEAFF | TRBJ1-1 | TRBD1 | once | TRBV30